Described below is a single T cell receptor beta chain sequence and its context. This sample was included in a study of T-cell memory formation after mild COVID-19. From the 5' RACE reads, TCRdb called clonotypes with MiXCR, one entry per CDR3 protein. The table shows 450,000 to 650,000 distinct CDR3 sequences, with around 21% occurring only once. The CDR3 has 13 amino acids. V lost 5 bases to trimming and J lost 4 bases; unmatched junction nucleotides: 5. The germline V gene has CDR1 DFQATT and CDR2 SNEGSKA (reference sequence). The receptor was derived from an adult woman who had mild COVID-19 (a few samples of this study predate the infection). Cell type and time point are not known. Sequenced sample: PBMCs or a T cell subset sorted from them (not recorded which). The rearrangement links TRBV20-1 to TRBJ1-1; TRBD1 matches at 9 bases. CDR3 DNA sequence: TGCAGTGCTCCTAGACAGGGGGTCACTGAAGCTTTCTTT. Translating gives CSAPRQGVTEAFF.